This TCR beta chain was obtained from a study of shared clonotypes between healthy human individuals. CD45RO negativity and positive selection for CCR7 defined naive CD8 cells, a population that excluded terminally differentiated effector memory CD45RA+ cells. The table came from immunoSEQ multiplex PCR; TCRdb's copy has only in-frame clones and leaves some out. The sample includes around 1,900,000 clones, around 95% of them seen just once. The V end lost 1 base, the J end lost 2 bases, and 7 bases lay between the germline ends. CDR3 size: 14 residues. The V gene's germline CDR1 is MNHEY and CDR2 SMNVEV (reference sequence).

The chain combines TRBV27 with TRBJ2-3; tentative D call: TRBD2 (6 bases). Sequenced: naive CD8+ T cells from PBMCs. This clonotype was sampled from a man younger than 35 in good health. Some clones in this sample may be carry-over from other donors' samples. CDR3 sequence: CASSLLADTDTQYF. The CDR3 DNA reads as TGTGCCAGCAGTTTATTAGCGGACACAGATACGCAGTATTTT.